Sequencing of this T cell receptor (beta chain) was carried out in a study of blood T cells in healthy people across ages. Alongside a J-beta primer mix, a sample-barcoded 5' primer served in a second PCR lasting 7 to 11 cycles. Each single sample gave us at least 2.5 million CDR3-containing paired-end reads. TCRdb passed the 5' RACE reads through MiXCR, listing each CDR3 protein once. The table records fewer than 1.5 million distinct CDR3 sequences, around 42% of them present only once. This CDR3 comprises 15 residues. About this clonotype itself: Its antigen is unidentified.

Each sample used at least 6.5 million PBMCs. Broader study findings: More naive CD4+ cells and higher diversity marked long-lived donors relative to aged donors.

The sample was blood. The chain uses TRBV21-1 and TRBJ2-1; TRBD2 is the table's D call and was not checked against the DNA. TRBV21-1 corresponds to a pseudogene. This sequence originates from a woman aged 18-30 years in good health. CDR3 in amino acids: CASSSRPSGYNEQFF. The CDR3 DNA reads TGTGCCAGCAGCTCCCGGCCCTCGGGCTACAATGAGCAGTTCTTC.